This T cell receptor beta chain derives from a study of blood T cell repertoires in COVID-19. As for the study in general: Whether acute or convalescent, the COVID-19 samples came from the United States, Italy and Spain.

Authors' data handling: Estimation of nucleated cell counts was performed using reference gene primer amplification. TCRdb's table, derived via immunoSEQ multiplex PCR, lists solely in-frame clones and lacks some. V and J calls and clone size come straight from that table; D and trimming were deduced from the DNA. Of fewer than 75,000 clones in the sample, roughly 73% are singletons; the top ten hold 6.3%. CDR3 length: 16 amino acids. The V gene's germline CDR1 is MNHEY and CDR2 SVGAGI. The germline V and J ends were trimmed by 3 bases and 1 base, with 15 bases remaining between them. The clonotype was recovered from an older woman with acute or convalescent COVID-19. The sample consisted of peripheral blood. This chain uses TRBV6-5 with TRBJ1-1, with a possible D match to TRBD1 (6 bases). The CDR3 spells CASSYGGGGPNTEAFF. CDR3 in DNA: TGTGCCAGCAGTTATGGAGGGGGAGGGCCGAACACTGAAGCTTTCTTT.